This is a list of T cell receptor beta chains from one sample in a study of B cell selection in AIRE deficiency. Method: immunoSEQ multiplex PCR; TCRdb's copy keeps in-frame clones and lacks some. Here the sample spans more than 4,500 clones, approximately 87% being singletons. Sequencing used Tregs sorted from PBMCs. The receptors were sampled from a human donor with AIRE deficiency. CDR3s include the opening cysteine and the closing phenylalanine or tryptophan. A D gene is named only where the DNA matches it firmly. Size tells how often a clone was seen (once, few, many) or the class of an expanded clone, and some rows leave it out.

size: -
D: TRBD1
V: TRBV18
J: TRBJ2-7
CDR3: CASSPPTGGKYEQYF

size: -
D: -
V: TRBV11-2
J: TRBJ1-2
CDR3: CASSLRGARGYTF

size: -
D: -
V: TRBV5-1
J: TRBJ1-6
CDR3: CASSLGSGGSSPLHF

size: once
D: -
V: TRBV11-1
J: TRBJ2-7
CDR3: CASSFTGYEQYF

size: -
D: TRBD1
V: TRBV28
J: TRBJ1-2
CDR3: CASSSTGGEVYGYTF

size: -
D: -
V: TRBV6-1
J: TRBJ1-2
CDR3: CASSFPYGYTF

size: -
D: -
V: TRBV25-1
J: TRBJ2-1
CDR3: CASRRGSYNEQFF

size: few
D: -
V: TRBV7-2
J: TRBJ1-4
CDR3: CASSLVPGGTKLFF

size: -
D: -
V: TRBV7-2
J: TRBJ1-5
CDR3: CASSLQFGGQPQHF

size: -
D: -
V: TRBV4-1
J: TRBJ2-6
CDR3: CASSPGSSGANVLTF